These 30 T cell receptor beta chains were all obtained from the same sample, sequenced in a study of tissue T cells after allogeneic stem cell transplantation. Using immunoSEQ multiplex PCR, the repertoire was profiled, and TCRdb retains in-frame clones only, with some absent. The sample comprises roughly 2,000 clones, 55% to 75% of which are singletons, and over 60% rests with the top ten. Time point reported: mouse harvest day 7 after allogeneic transplant. Each mouse received 10^7 T-cell-depleted marrow cells plus 10^6 splenic CD5+ T cells by tail vein. The specimen sequenced was spleen. The source of these receptors is a female BALB/c mouse given C57BL/6 T cells with graft-versus-host disease after an allogeneic hematopoietic cell transplant.

For this clone: Any gene name here is a mouse gene name. The observed sequence ends 1 residue before the CDR3 terminus, with the missing tail filled in from the germline J gene. The V and J genes are TRBV13-1 and TRBJ1-1; D unclear. The CDR3 is 13 residues long. Trimming removed 3 bases at V and 0 bases at J, with 6 bases between. CDR1 NSHNY and CDR2 SYGAGN come from the germline V gene. CDR3 DNA, as far as it was read: TGTGCCAGCAGTGCGCGAACAAACACAGAAGTCTTC. It is translated as CASSARTNTEVF. The whole CDR3 protein reads CASSARTNTEVFF.

Of note for this clone: All gene names here are mouse names. With the read ending 1 residue before the CDR3 end, the germline J gene is used to fill in that end. V and J are TRBV3 and TRBJ2-4; D possibly corresponds to TRBD2 (5 bases). CDR1 is SNHLY, CDR2 FYNGKV, per germline (reference sequence). The CDR3 contains 15 residues. The V end was cut by 2 bases, the J end by 1 base, with 10 bases between. This CDR3 reads CASSLMGRGQNTLYF. The CDR3 bases that were read are TGTGCCAGCAGCTTAATGGGGAGGGGTCAAAACACCTTGTAC.

Details on this clone: Genes and germline come from the mouse. The read is 1 residue too short to cover the CDR3 end, so that end is filled in from the germline J gene. The gene calls are TRBV13-1 and TRBJ2-5; D is perhaps TRBD2 (6 bases). Germline-derived CDR1 and CDR2 are NSHNY and SYGAGN. V lost 1 base to trimming and J lost 4 bases, with 10 bases between them. CDR3 length: 14 amino acids. Partial CDR3 DNA: TGTGCCAGCAGTGATTTTGGGGGAGAAGACACCCAGTAC. Encoded protein: CASSDFGGEDTQY. The whole CDR3 reads CASSDFGGEDTQYF.

Concerning this clone itself: Gene names denote mouse genes. The sequence runs out 1 residue before the end of the CDR3; the remainder is reconstructed from the germline J gene. The chain uses TRBV26 and TRBJ2-7; 7 nucleotides align to TRBD1. Per germline, CDR1 KGHPV and CDR2 FQNQEV (reference sequence). The V and J ends lost 6 bases and 4 bases, in that order; junction bases with no gene match: 6. The length of the CDR3 is 13 residues. The chain's CDR3 is CASSPGQSYEQYF. CDR3 DNA (partial): TGTGCCAGCAGCCCGGGACAGTCTTATGAACAGTAC. Complete variable domain (other parts from reference TRBV26 and TRBJ2-7): NSKVIQTPRYLVKGQGQKAKMRCIPEKGHPVVFWYQQNKNNEFKFLINFQNQEVLQQIDMTEKRFSAECPSNSPCSLEIQSSEAGDSALYLCASSPGQSYEQYFGPGTRLTVL.

In regard to this clone: Gene and germline names: mouse. The read terminates 1 residue ahead of where the CDR3 ends, so the germline J gene completes it. The V call is TRBV13-2, the J call TRBJ2-7, with 7 bases lining up with TRBD1. The CDR3 length is 11 residues. V lost 6 bases to trimming and J lost 6 bases; unmatched junction nucleotides: 3. Germline CDR1 NNHNN, CDR2 SYGAGS (reference sequence). The covered CDR3 bases are TGTGCCAGCGCCGACAGGGTTGAACAGTAC. It yields the protein CASADRVEQY. The whole CDR3 protein reads CASADRVEQYF.

Points on this clone: The gene names here belong to mouse. The CDR3 end is not reached by the read, which stops 1 residue before it; the germline J gene fills it in. This chain connects TRBV26 to TRBJ2-4; D is perhaps TRBD2 (6 bases). Germline-derived CDR1 and CDR2 are KGHPV and FQNQEV (reference sequence). This CDR3 contains 13 residues. The V end was cut by 5 bases, the J end by 8 bases, with 14 bases between. CDR3 DNA (partial): TGTGCCAGCAGTTCAGGGCTGGGGAGCACCTTGTAC. Translation: CASSSGLGSTLY. The whole CDR3 is CASSSGLGSTLYF.

For this clone: Germline and genes: mouse. The CDR3 extends 1 residue past the end of the read, so its final part is completed from the germline J gene. V is TRBV13-2 and J is TRBJ1-1, with TRBD1 matching 8 bases. The ends lost 1 base at V and 8 bases at J; junction bases unmatched: 4. The CDR3 is 13 residues long. Germline V gives CDR1 NNHNN, CDR2 SYGAGS (reference sequence). CDR3: CASGDWTGKEVFF. The CDR3 DNA, read in part, is TGTGCCAGCGGTGATTGGACAGGGAAGGAAGTCTTC.

Details on this clone: Sequence at one end of the junction differs from germline and may be a read error. Here the gene names and germline are mouse. The CDR3 bases that were read are TGTGCCAGCAGCCAATATTCTAGTCAAAACATCTTGTAC. Protein product: CASSQYSSQNILY. The full CDR3 is CASSQYSSQNILYF. The genes are TRBV5 and TRBJ2-4; D unresolved. The read finishes 1 residue shy of the CDR3 end, and the germline J gene is used to complete it. Germline V gene data show CDR1 as LGHNA and CDR2 as YNLKQL (reference sequence). This CDR3 has 14 amino acids.

About this clone: All gene names here are mouse names. CDR3 DNA (partial): TGTGCCTGGAGTCTGGGGGGGCGGGACACCGGGCAGCTCTAC. Amino acid sequence: CAWSLGGRDTGQLY. The whole CDR3 sequence is CAWSLGGRDTGQLYF. This chain joins TRBV31 and TRBJ2-2; 8 bases map to TRBD2. The read ends 1 residue before the CDR3 terminus; that terminus is restored from the germline J gene. This CDR3 is 15 amino acids long. Germline V CDR1 and CDR2: GKSSPN, SITVG. V was clipped by 0 bases and J by 3 bases; unmatched bases: 3.

This clone appeared a few times. The genes and germline here are from mouse. The read comes to an end 1 residue before the CDR3 does, leaving the germline J gene to fill in the end. This sequence joins TRBV19 and TRBJ1-1; D is undetermined. With 5 bases removed from V and 0 bases from J, the gap between germline ends came to 11 bases. Germline V gene data show CDR1 as FNHDT and CDR2 as SITEND (reference sequence). CDR3 length: 14 residues. Incomplete CDR3 DNA: TGTGCCAGCAGGCTCCCGGGCGCAAACACAGAAGTCTTC. Translated: CASRLPGANTEVF. The CDR3, in full, reads CASRLPGANTEVFF.

With regard to this clone: Germline and genes here are mouse. The observed sequence ends 1 residue before the CDR3 terminus, with the missing tail filled in from the germline J gene. The rearrangement links TRBV17 to TRBJ2-5; 10 bases fit TRBD2. In germline, CDR1 is MNHDT, CDR2 YYDKIL. The CDR3 runs 15 residues. With 2 bases clipped from V and 3 bases from J, the junction kept 2 bases outside the gene matches. The CDR3 DNA, read in part, is TGTGCTAGCAGTAGACCTGGGGGGGCGCAAGACACCCAGTAC. Translated: CASSRPGGAQDTQY. The full CDR3 protein is CASSRPGGAQDTQYF.

To note about this clone: The genes and germline here are from mouse. The read gets to within 1 residue of the CDR3 end, and the germline J gene fills in the rest. V gene TRBV16 combines with J gene TRBJ2-3, with D unresolved. The CDR3 loop spans 13 amino acids. CDR1 SGHSA and CDR2 FRNQAP come from the germline V gene. V shed 3 bases and J shed 1 base, with 5 bases lying between them. The CDR3 spells CASSFGGAETLYF. Incomplete CDR3 DNA: TGTGCAAGCAGCTTTGGTGGTGCAGAAACGCTGTAT.

In regard to this clone: Gene and germline names: mouse. The CDR3 extends 1 residue past the end of the read, so its final part is completed from the germline J gene. The chain is built from TRBV23 and TRBJ2-3. The CDR3 spans 13 residues. From germline, CDR1 is KGHTA and CDR2 FQNQQP. The CDR3 bases that were read are TGCTCCAGCAGTCAAGGGACTGCAGAAACGCTGTAT. Translating gives CSSSQGTAETLY. The whole CDR3 protein is CSSSQGTAETLYF.

Details on this clone: Mouse gene names and germline throughout. The CDR3 loop reads CAWRDWGANQDTQYF. CDR3 DNA (partial): TGTGCCTGGAGGGACTGGGGGGCTAACCAAGACACCCAGTAC. The chain couples TRBV31 to TRBJ2-5; 11 nucleotides agree with TRBD2. The missing CDR3 end, 1 residue past where the read stops, is filled in from the germline J gene. The junction had 2 bases not matched to a gene; V was cut back by 3 bases and J by 0 bases. Germline loops: CDR1 GKSSPN, CDR2 SITVG. The CDR3 contains 15 residues.

Concerning this clone itself: All gene names here are mouse names. Read coverage stops 1 residue before the CDR3 terminus; the germline J gene supplies the remainder. The chain has TRBV13-1 and TRBJ2-5, with 7 nucleotides matching TRBD2. J lost 2 bases, V lost 6 bases, and 3 bases had no gene match. This CDR3 region has 13 residues. The V gene's germline CDR1 is NSHNY and CDR2 SYGAGN. The sequenced part of the CDR3 DNA is TGTGCCAGCATGGCTGGGGGCCAAGACACCCAGTAC. Translation: CASMAGGQDTQY. The whole CDR3 protein reads CASMAGGQDTQYF.

This clone was recorded a few times. These gene names are mouse names. The CDR3 end is not reached by the read, which stops 1 residue before it; the germline J gene fills it in. The J gene is TRBJ1-5, the V gene TRBV19; no firm D call. The CDR3 consists of 13 residues. Germline V gene sequence: CDR1 FNHDT, CDR2 SITEND (reference sequence). The germline V and J ends were trimmed by 2 bases and 2 bases, with 5 bases remaining between them. Partial CDR3 DNA: TGTGCCAGCAGTATTCGGGACAACCAGGCTCCGCTT. It encodes CASSIRDNQAPL. The whole CDR3 protein reads CASSIRDNQAPLF.

Comments on this clone: Gene names and germline match the mouse. The CDR3 end is not reached by the read, which stops 1 residue before it; the germline J gene fills it in. This chain joins TRBV20 and TRBJ1-2; TRBD1 might be the D (5 bases). The V end was cut by 2 bases, the J end by 3 bases, with 7 bases between. Germline CDR1 reads GFQATS; CDR2 reads STVNSAI. The CDR3 spans 12 residues. The CDR3 bases that were read are TGTGGTGCTAGGTCAGGGTACTCCGACTACACC. This encodes CGARSGYSDYT. Given in full, the CDR3 is CGARSGYSDYTF.

As to this clone: The gene names given are mouse names. The read terminates 1 residue ahead of where the CDR3 ends, so the germline J gene completes it. The chain joins TRBV19 to TRBJ1-1, with D perhaps matching TRBD1 (5 bases). The CDR3 covers 13 residues. Germline V lookup: CDR1 FNHDT, CDR2 SITEND (reference sequence). V lost 4 bases and J 0 bases, leaving 7 bases between the germline ends. The chain's CDR3 is CASSGQANTEVFF. The covered CDR3 bases are TGTGCCAGCAGTGGACAAGCAAACACAGAAGTCTTC. Supplemented by reference TRBV19 and TRBJ1-1, the full variable domain reads GGIITQTPKFLIGQEGQKLTLKCQQNFNHDTMYWYRQDSGKGLRLIYYSITENDLQKGDLSEGYDASREKKSSFSLTVTSAQKNEMAVFLCASSGQANTEVFFGKGTRLTVV.

In this sample, this clone turned up a few times. The genes are named according to mouse. The CDR3 end falls 1 residue outside the read, so it is completed with the germline J gene. The chain carries TRBV13-3 and TRBJ1-3; D not certain. V lost 6 bases, J lost 0 bases, and 10 bases lay in between. Germline V gives CDR1 NNHDY, CDR2 SYVADS. CDR3 length: 14 residues. CDR3: CASTGRNSGNTLYF. Incomplete CDR3 DNA: TGTGCCAGCACCGGCAGAAATTCTGGAAATACGCTCTAT.

Only a few counts were recorded for this clone. The gene names here belong to mouse. The CDR3 is cut off 1 residue early in the read; its end comes from the germline J gene. The rearrangement links TRBV29 to TRBJ2-2; tentative D call: TRBD1 (5 bases). The length of the CDR3 is 13 residues. V shed 5 bases and J shed 3 bases, with 7 bases lying between them. The germline V gene encodes CDR1 MSHET and CDR2 SYDVDS. The CDR3: CASSQGHTGQLYF. The covered CDR3 bases are TGTGCTAGCAGTCAGGGCCACACCGGGCAGCTCTAC.

With regard to this clone: Gene names are mouse gene names. The observed sequence ends 1 residue before the CDR3 terminus, with the missing tail filled in from the germline J gene. V is TRBV31 and J is TRBJ2-3; 13 bases are a match to TRBD2. Germline CDR1 GKSSPN, CDR2 SITVG. This CDR3 is 15 amino acids long. After removal of 5 bases from V and 0 bases from J, the junction contained 2 bases not matched to a gene. CDR3 DNA (partial): TGTGCCTGGGGGACTGGGGGGGGTAGTGCAGAAACGCTGTAT. Encoded protein: CAWGTGGGSAETLY. From start to end, the CDR3 is CAWGTGGGSAETLYF.

This clone was observed a few times. Genes and germline are mouse. From the germline J gene comes the end of the CDR3, since the read stops 1 residue before it. The gene calls are TRBV14 and TRBJ2-5, with D possibly matching TRBD1 (5 bases). Per germline, CDR1 SGHDT and CDR2 FRDEAV. The CDR3 has 14 amino acids. The germline V and J ends were trimmed by 0 bases and 4 bases, with 9 bases remaining between them. The DNA read from the CDR3 is TGTGCCAGCAGTTTCTCCCCAGGGAAAGACACCCAGTAC. Translating gives CASSFSPGKDTQY. The whole CDR3 protein is CASSFSPGKDTQYF.

Notes on this clone: The germline and genes are mouse ones. The CDR3 end lies 1 residue beyond the end of the read and is filled in from the germline J gene. Other DNA sequences from this sample encode an identical CDR3 as well. V and J are TRBV5 and TRBJ2-7, with 7 bases that match TRBD2. J gave up 3 bases and V 4 bases, and 3 bases lay outside the gene matches. The CDR3 has 13 residues. The germline CDR1 and CDR2 sequences are LGHNA and YNLKQL (reference sequence). Partial CDR3 DNA: TGTGCCAGCAGCCCCCGGGGGGGCTATGAACAGTAC. It specifies CASSPRGGYEQY. Given in full, the CDR3 is CASSPRGGYEQYF.

As for this clone: Germline and genes: mouse. The read stops 1 residue short of the end of the CDR3; the missing end is completed from the germline J gene. The chain uses TRBV13-3 and TRBJ1-4; 7 nucleotides agree with TRBD1. With 3 bases clipped from V and 2 bases from J, the junction kept 1 base outside the gene matches. The CDR3 covers 14 residues. Germline lookup yields CDR1 NNHDY and CDR2 SYVADS. CDR3 DNA (partial): TGTGCCAGCAGTGTAGGGGGCTCCAACGAAAGATTATTT. Protein sequence: CASSVGGSNERLF. The full CDR3 reads CASSVGGSNERLFF.

This clone was picked up a small number of times. The germline and genes are mouse ones. From the germline J gene comes the end of the CDR3, since the read stops 1 residue before it. The genes are TRBV31 and TRBJ1-4; TRBD1 might be the D (6 bases). The V end lost 3 bases, the J end lost 0 bases, and 8 bases lay between the germline ends. Germline V gives CDR1 GKSSPN, CDR2 SITVG. The CDR3 covers 14 residues. The covered CDR3 bases are TGTGCCTGGAGGGGACACTTTTCCAACGAAAGATTATTT. It yields the protein CAWRGHFSNERLF. The entire CDR3 protein reads CAWRGHFSNERLFF.

In the case of this clone: Genes and germline come from the mouse. The read ends 1 residue early relative to the CDR3; the germline J gene fills the gap. The rearrangement links TRBV13-2 to TRBJ2-5; maybe TRBD1 (5 bases). Trimming cost V 4 bases and J 4 bases, with 10 bases left between them. The CDR3 totals 13 residues. In germline, CDR1 is NNHNN, CDR2 SYGAGS (reference sequence). Partial CDR3 DNA: TGTGCCAGCGGTCAGGGAGGGGAAGACACCCAGTAC. Translated, it gives CASGQGGEDTQY. The entire CDR3 protein is CASGQGGEDTQYF.

A note on this clone: Germline and genes: mouse. Read sequence stops 1 residue before the CDR3 end, and the germline J gene provides the missing end. The chain couples TRBV12-1 to TRBJ1-2; D remains ambiguous. The CDR3 length is 14 residues. CDR1 is SGHSN, CDR2 HYEKVE, per germline. Trimming removed 0 bases from V and 4 bases from J, with 11 bases in between. The part of the CDR3 DNA that was read is TGTGCCAGCTCTCTCGGTTCGGGGAGCTCCGACTACACC. Protein: CASSLGSGSSDYT. The whole CDR3 region reads CASSLGSGSSDYTF.

This clone is large (0.1 to 1%) in the sample. Mouse germline and gene names are used. The CDR3 goes on 1 residue after the read ends, and that part is filled in from the germline J gene. V usage is TRBV16 and J usage is TRBJ2-7; D possibly corresponds to TRBD1 (6 bases). Per germline, CDR1 SGHSA and CDR2 FRNQAP. V was clipped by 1 base and J by 2 bases, with 9 bases between them. The CDR3 covers 14 residues. CDR3 DNA, as far as it was read: TGTGCAAGCAGCTTAGGGCCAGGGGCCTATGAACAGTAC. Amino acid sequence: CASSLGPGAYEQY. The whole CDR3 reads CASSLGPGAYEQYF.

Of note for this clone: All gene names here are mouse names. The read terminates 1 residue ahead of where the CDR3 ends, so the germline J gene completes it. The chain employs TRBV5 and TRBJ1-3; 8 bases align to TRBD1. The ends lost 0 bases at V and 2 bases at J; junction bases unmatched: 0. The CDR3 runs 15 residues. Germline values: CDR1 LGHNA, CDR2 YNLKQL (reference sequence). The CDR3 sequence is CASSQDRGPGNTLYF. The DNA read from the CDR3 is TGTGCCAGCAGCCAAGACAGGGGGCCTGGAAATACGCTCTAT.

This clone has more than one count but fewer than ten. Mouse names are used for the genes. The read falls 1 residue short of the CDR3 end, and the missing part is taken from the germline J gene. This chain links TRBV26 with TRBJ1-2; TRBD1 is a possible D gene (5 bases). The CDR3 is 14 residues long. From germline, CDR1 is KGHPV and CDR2 FQNQEV (reference sequence). V was pared by 2 bases and J by 0 bases, with 7 bases between. CDR3 DNA, as far as it was read: TGTGCCAGCAGTCTGGGGGCAGCAAACTCCGACTACACC. It yields the protein CASSLGAANSDYT. Given in full, the CDR3 is CASSLGAANSDYTF. Drawing the rest from reference TRBV26 and TRBJ1-2, the complete variable domain is NSKVIQTPRYLVKGQGQKAKMRCIPEKGHPVVFWYQQNKNNEFKFLINFQNQEVLQQIDMTEKRFSAECPSNSPCSLEIQSSEAGDSALYLCASSLGAANSDYTFGSGTRLLVI.